This T cell receptor beta chain was sequenced for a study of cytomegalovirus exposure and HLA in healthy donors. The germline gives CDR1 SGHAT, CDR2 FQNNGV. This CDR3 has 16 residues. The ends lost 5 bases at V and 2 bases at J; junction bases unmatched: 6. The PCR was carried out with 60 Vbeta primers and 13 Jbeta primers. Here immunoSEQ multiplex PCR was the method, and the copy in TCRdb shows in-frame clones only, minus some. The table records some 190,000 clones, just under 75% of them present only once. Overall study results and limits: Immune exposure information available was restricted to CMV serostatus. Reports state that TCR beta sequences accurately predicted most subjects' HLA-A and HLA-B alleles.

A remark on this clone: The antigen is undetermined.

The source is a man aged 25 to 45 in good health and CMV-seropositive. The chain is built from TRBV11-2 and TRBJ2-5; 12 bases align to TRBD2. Material for sequencing was PBMCs. The CDR3 loop reads CASSRRTSGVQETQYF. Written as DNA, the CDR3 is TGTGCCAGCAGCCGAAGGACTAGCGGGGTGCAAGAGACCCAGTACTTC.